A single sample gave rise to the 11 T cell receptor beta chains below, sequenced in a study of blood T cell repertoires in COVID-19. The repertoire was sequenced with immunoSEQ multiplex PCR; TCRdb's copy has only in-frame clones and lacks some. The sample holds about 160,000 clones, approximately 88% seen once. Sequencing input: peripheral blood. Receptors originate from an elderly woman with active or convalescent COVID-19.

The chain's CDR3 is CASSPRTGPNTEAFF. The CDR3 DNA reads as TGTGCCAGCAGCCCACGGACAGGGCCGAACACTGAAGCTTTCTTT. The V and J genes are TRBV9 and TRBJ1-1; 8 nucleotides line up with TRBD1. The germline V gene encodes CDR1 SGDLS and CDR2 YYNGEE. This CDR3 comprises 15 residues. V shed 4 bases, J shed 1 base, and the junction held 6 bases outside the gene matches.

The rearrangement uses TRBV9 and TRBJ1-3, with D perhaps TRBD1 (6 bases). This CDR3 spans 18 amino acids. Germline CDR1 is SGDLS and CDR2 is YYNGEE. The V gene lost 4 bases and the J gene lost 0 bases, with 20 bases spanning the gap. The CDR3 protein is CASSPRTATSISGNTIYF. CDR3 bases: TGTGCCAGCAGCCCTCGGACAGCCACCTCGATCTCTGGAAACACCATATATTTT.

V usage is TRBV6-2 or TRBV6-3 and J usage is TRBJ2-5, with 12 bases aligning to TRBD2. J gave up 5 bases and V 4 bases, and 8 bases lay outside the gene matches. This CDR3 has 16 residues. Germline CDR1 MNHEY, CDR2 SVGEGT. Written as DNA, the CDR3 is TGTGCCAGCAGTTTGGCTAGCGGGGGGGCCTGGGAGACCCAGTACTTC. Its protein is CASSLASGGAWETQYF.

The chain employs TRBV7-9 and TRBJ1-3; D perhaps matches TRBD1 (5 bases). This CDR3 has 13 residues. Germline CDR1 SEHNR, CDR2 FQNEAQ (reference sequence). V was cut by 5 bases and J by 0 bases, with 5 bases left in between. The CDR3 region is CASSQGSGNTIYF. Here the CDR3 DNA reads TGTGCCAGCAGCCAGGGCTCTGGAAACACCATATATTTT.

This chain uses TRBV5-1 with TRBJ1-4; 7 bases fit TRBD1. This CDR3 has 16 residues. V trimming: 4 bases; J trimming: 2 bases; junction bases outside the gene matches: 8. Germline V gene lookup returns CDR1 SGHRS and CDR2 YFSETQ. The CDR3 DNA sequence: TGCGCCAGCAGCACAGGGGACAGCTCTACTAATGAAAAACTGTTTTTT. Translating it yields CASSTGDSSTNEKLFF.

This clone was counted a few times. The rearrangement joins TRBV12-5 to TRBJ1-2; 7 nucleotides match TRBD1. This CDR3 spans 19 amino acids. The V gene end was trimmed by 0 bases and the J gene end by 0 bases; junction bases not matched to a gene: 13. The germline V gene has CDR1 LGHNT and CDR2 FRNRAP. As DNA, the CDR3 is TGTGCTAGTGGTTTGGTGATTGGTAATGACAGGGCGACTAACTATGGCTACACCTTC. Its protein is CASGLVIGNDRATNYGYTF.

CDR3 in DNA: TGTGCCAGTAGTGTGAACCAGGGAAAGGCTTTCTTT. Its translation is CASSVNQGKAFF. The rearrangement uses TRBV19 and TRBJ1-1, with D possibly matching TRBD1 (5 bases). Germline V gene sequence: CDR1 LNHDA, CDR2 SQIVND (reference sequence). Trimming removed 5 bases at V and 11 bases at J, with 15 bases between. The CDR3 runs 12 residues.

The rearrangement uses TRBV6-1 and TRBJ1-4; D possibly corresponds to TRBD1 (5 bases). Looked up from germline, CDR1 is MNHNS and CDR2 is SASEGT. This CDR3 region has 14 residues. V was pared by 1 base and J by 4 bases, with 7 bases between. The CDR3 DNA reads as TGTGCCAGCAGTGAAGGGGGCCGTAATGAAAAACTGTTTTTT. Its translation is CASSEGGRNEKLFF.

The chain couples TRBV19 to TRBJ1-6; 9 bases fit TRBD1. This CDR3 has 14 amino acids. CDR1 is LNHDA and CDR2 is SQIVND in the germline V gene (reference sequence). After removal of 6 bases from V and 8 bases from J, the junction contained 5 bases not matched to a gene. CDR3 in DNA: TGTGCCAGTAGGACACAGGGGGCCGATTCACCCCTCCACTTT. This sequence encodes CASRTQGADSPLHF.

The chain links TRBV19 to TRBJ2-7, with TRBD1 matching 7 bases. Germline-derived CDR1 and CDR2 are LNHDA and SQIVND (reference sequence). V dropped 5 bases and J dropped 1; count of bases not matched to a gene: 8. This CDR3 comprises 15 residues. The CDR3 DNA reads TGTGCCAGTAGTCGGGACAGAGGCCTATCCTACGAGCAGTACTTC. Protein: CASSRDRGLSYEQYF. Drawing the rest from reference TRBV19 and TRBJ2-7, the complete variable domain is DGGITQSPKYLFRKEGQNVTLSCEQNLNHDAMYWYRQDPGQGLRLIYYSQIVNDFQKGDIAEGYSVSREKKESFPLTVTSAQKNPTAFYLCASSRDRGLSYEQYFGPGTRLTVT.

J is TRBJ2-7 and V is TRBV3-1 (or the pseudogene TRBV3-2); D gene unclear. This CDR3 region has 11 residues. Trimming left V 5 bases short and J 4 bases short, with 6 bases between. Germline values: CDR1 LGHDT, CDR2 YNNKEL (reference sequence). CDR3 loop: CASSWPYEQYF. DNA for the CDR3: TGTGCCAGCAGCTGGCCGTACGAGCAGTACTTC.